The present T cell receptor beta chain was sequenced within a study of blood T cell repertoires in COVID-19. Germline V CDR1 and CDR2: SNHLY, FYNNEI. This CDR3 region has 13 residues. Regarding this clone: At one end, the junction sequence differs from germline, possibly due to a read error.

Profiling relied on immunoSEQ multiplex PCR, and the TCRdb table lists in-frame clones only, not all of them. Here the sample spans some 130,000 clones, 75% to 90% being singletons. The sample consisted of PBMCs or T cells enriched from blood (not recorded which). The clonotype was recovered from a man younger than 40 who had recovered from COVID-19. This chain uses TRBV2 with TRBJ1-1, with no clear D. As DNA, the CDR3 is TGTGCCAGCAGCGAAGACACGAACACTGAAGCTTTCTTT. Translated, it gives CASSEDTNTEAFF.